This T cell receptor beta chain appears in the sequencing data of a study of blood T cell repertoires in COVID-19. Study-level information: COVID-19 samples from acute and convalescent phases originated in the United States, Italy and Spain.

Original processing notes: Estimates of nucleated cell counts were drawn from the amplification of reference gene primers. Generated by immunoSEQ multiplex PCR, the TCRdb table keeps only in-frame clones and is missing some. The D gene and trimming were derived from the DNA, and the V and J assignments and clone size from that table. The profile shows around 94,000 clones, 70% to 90% of them singletons. CDR1 is LGHNT and CDR2 is FRNRAP in the germline V gene. The CDR3 runs 13 residues. V gave up 6 bases and J gave up 1 base, with 10 bases separating them. This clonotype originated in a man in his forties with active or convalescent COVID-19. The specimen was peripheral blood. The chain links TRBV12-5 to TRBJ2-7, with a weak D call TRBD1 (6 bases). CDR3 sequence: CASGRDISYEQYF. CDR3 nucleotide sequence: TGTGCTAGTGGCCGGGACATTTCCTACGAGCAGTACTTC.